These 20 T cell receptor beta chains originate from one sample sequenced in a study of shared clonotypes between healthy human individuals. The protocol was immunoSEQ multiplex PCR, while the TCRdb copy is restricted to in-frame clones and leaves out a portion. In the table there are fewer than 600,000 clones, roughly three quarters of which are singletons. Sample: PBMCs. The origin of the receptors is a woman in her forties in good health. Some clones in this sample may be carry-over from other donors' samples.

The chain's CDR3 is CASSPGLAGVDTQYF. CDR3 DNA sequence: TGTGCCAGCAGTCCGGGACTAGCGGGTGTCGATACGCAGTATTTT. V is TRBV6-4 and J is TRBJ2-3; 12 bases are a match to TRBD2. The CDR3 is 15 residues long. V shed 5 bases, J shed 6 bases, and the junction held 6 bases outside the gene matches. Germline assignment: CDR1 MRHNA and CDR2 SNTAGT.

The chain carries TRBV7-8 and TRBJ2-7; D not resolved. Germline-derived CDR1 and CDR2 are SGHVS and FQNEAQ. CDR3 length equals 12 residues. V was trimmed by 4 bases and J by 5 bases, leaving 9 bases between them. CDR3 in amino acids: CASSSVYNEQYF. CDR3 coding DNA: TGTGCCAGCAGCTCGGTGTACAACGAGCAGTACTTC.

This sequence joins TRBV11-2 and TRBJ2-5, with 7 bases lining up with TRBD1. Germline-derived CDR1 and CDR2 are SGHAT and FQNNGV. The junction had 4 bases not matched to a gene; V was cut back by 1 base and J by 2 bases. The CDR3 runs to 15 residues. For the CDR3, the DNA is TGTGCCAGCAGCTTAGTGGGACAGTTACAAGAGACCCAGTACTTC. Its translation is CASSLVGQLQETQYF.

The CDR3 DNA follows: TGTGCCAGCAGTAACAGGGGGCGAGATTCACCCCTCCACTTT. Its translation is CASSNRGRDSPLHF. The chain joins TRBV2 to TRBJ1-6; 9 bases agree with TRBD1. Germline values: CDR1 SNHLY, CDR2 FYNNEI. J gave up 8 bases and V 5 bases, and 4 bases lay outside the gene matches. This CDR3 has 14 amino acids.

The chain carries TRBV4-1 and TRBJ2-7; 7 bases map to TRBD1. Germline assignment: CDR1 MGHRA and CDR2 YSYEKL. J gave up 2 bases and V 1 base, and 5 bases lay outside the gene matches. This CDR3 region has 15 residues. The CDR3 coding sequence is TGCGCCAGCAGCCAAGGGGGACAGTCCACCTACGAGCAGTACTTC. Protein product: CASSQGGQSTYEQYF.

This sequence joins TRBV29-1 and TRBJ2-1; 9 bases map to TRBD1. The CDR3 extends over 16 amino acids. V lost 1 base and J lost 7; bases outside the gene matches: 11. Germline V CDR1 and CDR2: SQVTM, ANQGSEA. CDR3 coding DNA: TGCAGCGTTGAAGTTTACAGGGGGCCTGGAGGGAATGAGCAGTTCTTC. It codes for CSVEVYRGPGGNEQFF.

V and J are TRBV11-2 and TRBJ2-7; D might be TRBD2 (5 bases). V was trimmed by 1 base and J by 5 bases, leaving 12 bases between them. This CDR3 is 14 amino acids long. Germline loops: CDR1 SGHAT, CDR2 FQNNGV. In DNA form, the CDR3 reads TGTGCCAGCAGCTTAGTGTCGGGGAAACACGAGCAGTACTTC. Its protein is CASSLVSGKHEQYF.

About this clone itself: The junction shows a germline mismatch at one end, possibly a read error. This rearrangement joins TRBV6-5 to TRBJ1-5, with 10 bases matching TRBD1. The germline gives CDR1 MNHEY, CDR2 SVGAGI. CDR3 size: 14 residues. The CDR3 reads CASIDRGPQSAPAF. CDR3 DNA: TGTGCCAGCATAGACAGGGGGCCCCAATCAGCCCCAGCATTT.

The table lists this clone with a few counts. V usage is TRBV28 and J usage is TRBJ1-1, with 8 bases matching TRBD1. The germline CDR1 and CDR2 sequences are MDHEN and SYDVKM. V shed 6 bases and J 4 bases; nucleotides not matched to a gene: 4. The length of the CDR3 is 13 residues. This chain's CDR3 is CASRDRVPTEAFF. CDR3 coding DNA: TGTGCCAGCAGGGACAGGGTGCCCACTGAAGCTTTCTTT. The full variable domain, in which reference TRBV28 and TRBJ1-1 provide the parts outside the CDR3, is DVKVTQSSRYLVKRTGEKVFLECVQDMDHENMFWYRQDPGLGLRLIYFSYDVKMKEKGDIPEGYSVSREKKERFSLILESASTNQTSMYLCASRDRVPTEAFFGQGTRLTVV.

This clone has only a few counts. The rearrangement joins TRBV4-3 to TRBJ1-2; D is perhaps TRBD1 (5 bases). CDR3 length: 13 amino acids. Germline V gene lookup returns CDR1 LGHNA and CDR2 YSLEER. Between the trimmed V and J ends, which lost 1 base and 5 bases, there was a span of 8 bases. In DNA form, the CDR3 reads TGCGCCAGCAGCCAAGTTCGGGGGTATGGCTACACCTTC. Translating it yields CASSQVRGYGYTF.

V is TRBV18 and J is TRBJ1-5; no reliable D call. There are 13 residues in the CDR3. CDR1 is KGHSH, CDR2 LQKENI, per germline. The V end was cut by 2 bases, the J end by 4 bases, with 6 bases between. This CDR3 reads CASSPSENQPQHF. CDR3 sequence (DNA): TGTGCCAGCTCACCATCGGAGAATCAGCCCCAGCATTTT.

The chain recombines TRBV27 with TRBJ2-7, with 8 bases identical to TRBD2. Germline V gene sequence: CDR1 MNHEY, CDR2 SMNVEV (reference sequence). Trimming removed 6 bases from V and 2 bases from J; junction bases left unmatched: 9. This CDR3 is 15 amino acids long. The CDR3 nucleotides are TGTGCCAGCAGCTTCGGACTAGCCGAGCCCTACGAGCAGTACTTC. Translation: CASSFGLAEPYEQYF.

The chain combines TRBV28 with TRBJ1-2, with a tentative D call TRBD1 (5 bases). The CDR3 runs to 15 residues. Germline V gene lookup returns CDR1 MDHEN and CDR2 SYDVKM. With 7 bases removed from V and 4 bases from J, the gap between germline ends came to 19 bases. CDR3 protein: CASTTLSGVGYGYTF. The CDR3 DNA reads TGTGCCAGCACCACCTTATCGGGGGTTGGCTATGGCTACACCTTC.

The V call is TRBV15, the J call TRBJ2-7; perhaps TRBD1 as D (7 bases). CDR1 LNHNV and CDR2 YYDKDF come from the germline V gene (reference sequence). The CDR3 totals 12 residues. V was trimmed by 2 bases and J by 7 bases, leaving 9 bases between them. CDR3 nucleotide sequence: TGTGCCACCAGCAGACAGGGGGGAGAGCAGTACTTC. Its protein product is CATSRQGGEQYF. Drawing the rest from reference TRBV15 and TRBJ2-7, the complete variable domain is DAMVIQNPRYQVTQFGKPVTLSCSQTLNHNVMYWYQQKSSQAPKLLFHYYDKDFNNEADTPDNFQSRRPNTSFCFLDIRSPGLGDTAMYLCATSRQGGEQYFGPGTRLTVT.

The chain combines TRBV5-1 with TRBJ2-2; D possibly matches TRBD1 or TRBD2 (6 bases each). Germline V gene data show CDR1 as SGHRS and CDR2 as YFSETQ. V was trimmed by 4 bases and J by 4 bases, leaving 11 bases between them. The CDR3 totals 14 residues. CDR3 amino acids: CASSLGGTTGELFF. In nucleotides, the CDR3 is TGCGCCAGCAGCCTGGGGGGCACCACCGGGGAGCTGTTTTTT.

Only a few counts were recorded for this clone. CDR3 in DNA: TGTGCCAGCAGCTTACGTGACAGAAAAGCTTTCTTT. It translates to CASSLRDRKAFF. This rearrangement joins TRBV11-1 to TRBJ1-1, with a tentative D call TRBD1 (5 bases). Germline CDR1 SGHAT, CDR2 FQDESV (reference sequence). This CDR3 is 12 amino acids long. The V and J ends lost 2 bases and 9 bases respectively, with 10 bases between them.

The rearrangement links TRBV4-3 to TRBJ2-2; tentatively, D is TRBD1 (6 bases). This CDR3 is built from 17 residues. CDR1 and CDR2 (germline): LGHNA, YSLEER. Deletions cut 2 bases from V and 0 bases from J, with 13 bases between. As DNA, the CDR3 is TGCGCCAGCAGCCAAATAAAGGACAGTACGAACACCGGGGAGCTGTTTTTT. Its protein is CASSQIKDSTNTGELFF.

This rearrangement joins TRBV7-3 to TRBJ1-2; TRBD1 aligns across 7 bases. V dropped 3 bases and J dropped 3; count of bases not matched to a gene: 1. This CDR3 is built from 13 residues. Per the germline V gene, CDR1 is SGHTA and CDR2 is FQGTGA. The CDR3 spells CASSFDRDYGYTF. The CDR3 coding sequence is TGTGCCAGCAGCTTCGACAGGGACTATGGCTACACCTTC.

About this clone: The sample has other DNA sequences that encode this CDR3 too. This rearrangement joins TRBV7-2 to TRBJ1-2, with 10 bases that match TRBD1. J gave up 4 bases and V 5 bases, and 4 bases lay outside the gene matches. This CDR3 is 14 amino acids long. CDR1 is SGHTA, CDR2 FQGNSA, per germline. Here the CDR3 DNA reads TGTGCCAGCAGCCTAGGACAGGGGGGCTATGGCTACACCTTC. Translated: CASSLGQGGYGYTF.

The chain joins TRBV28 to TRBJ2-5, with D perhaps matching TRBD1 (6 bases). Judging by the DNA end, TRBJ2-7 fits better; the J call may be wrong. Germline loops: CDR1 MDHEN, CDR2 SYDVKM. CDR3 length: 14 amino acids. Here the CDR3 DNA reads TGTGCCAGCAGTTTACAGGGGCCGACCTACGAGCAGTACTTC. Translation: CASSLQGPTYEQYF.